This TCR beta chain was found in a study of spatial heterogeneity in lung cancer. Germline-derived CDR1 and CDR2 are LGHDT and YNNKEL (reference sequence). Trimming took off 4 bases at V and 4 bases at J, with 18 bases between the two ends. The CDR3 length is 16 residues. A single record per CDR3 protein comes from TCRdb applying MiXCR to the 5' RACE reads. Counted here are roughly 25,000 distinct CDR3 sequences, 9.5% to 15% occurring once; the ten biggest clones make up about a quarter. Time point specified: sample taken at primary tumor resection. Without sorting, whole RNA was sequenced from tumor, nontumor lung or frozen PBMC.

The specimen was PBMCs, collected at surgery. The V gene is TRBV3-1, the J gene TRBJ2-3; D is unresolved. This TCR was recovered from a female donor with early-stage non-small cell lung cancer. CDR3 bases: TGTGCCAGCAGCCCCCCCACCTACCATCTCCCAGATACGCAGTATTTT. Protein: CASSPPTYHLPDTQYF.